This T cell receptor (beta chain) was sequenced during a study of cytomegalovirus exposure and HLA in healthy donors. General study points: A later analysis by the authors found several of the most significant clusters apparently linked to common viral pathogens. One cluster of highly shared sequence variants probably arose as a sequencing artifact. The study put about 180 TCR beta chains on its list as cytomegalovirus-associated. When analyzed later, a missense DCLRE1C variant was found to be linked to TCR beta V- and J-gene trimming.

Primers: 60 Vbeta forward and 13 Jbeta reverse. Clones were read by immunoSEQ multiplex PCR, and TCRdb kept only the in-frame ones, dropping some. The sample includes fewer than 200,000 clones, 80% of them seen just once. Concerning this clone itself: Its specificity is unknown.

CDR1 is LNHDA and CDR2 is SQIVND in the germline V gene (reference sequence). This CDR3 has 14 amino acids. The V gene lost 3 bases and the J gene lost 5 bases, with 10 bases spanning the gap. This TCR was sampled from a man aged 30-40 years in good health and CMV-seronegative. The specimen was PBMCs. The gene calls are TRBV19 and TRBJ2-2; D gene ambiguous. The CDR3 region is CASSMGRRTGELFF. As DNA, the CDR3 is TGTGCCAGTAGTATGGGCAGGCGTACCGGGGAGCTGTTTTTT.